The present T cell receptor (beta chain) was sequenced within a study of STAT5B mutations in CD4+ large granular lymphocyte leukemia. There are 16 residues in the CDR3. Per the germline V gene, CDR1 is LGHNA and CDR2 is YNFKEQ. The data were produced by immunoSEQ multiplex PCR, yet TCRdb's version contains in-frame clones alone and is incomplete. The sample includes tens of thousands of clones, 74% seen only once; the top ten take over 8%. Study outcomes and limitations: CD4-sorted patient repertoires seemed more clonal than healthy CD4+ repertoires. Compared with healthy controls (2/35), patient top clones favored TRBV06 (8/27). Over 20% of private leukemic clonotypes occurred rarely in other patients' non-leukemic repertoires.

This clone was detected a few times. No antigen is known for it. The junction does not match germline at one end; this may be a read error. Healthy controls were blood donor buffy coats. This chain connects TRBV4-2 to TRBJ2-1; 8 bases match TRBD2. The sample consisted of CD4+ T cells from blood buffy coats. This receptor was taken from a human donor in good health. The CDR3 sequence: CASSHGILAAYNEQFF. DNA of the CDR3: TGTGCCAGCAGCCACGGCATACTAGCGGCCTATAATGAGCAGTTCTTC.